Each of the 16 T cell receptor beta chains below was sequenced from the same sample in a study of technical replicates of blood from a handful of donors. Profiled with immunoSEQ multiplex PCR; TCRdb holds only in-frame clones, not every one. The sample holds about 94,000 clones, 90% to 96% seen once. What was sequenced was T cells isolated from PBMCs. The source is a human donor in good health.

The V call is TRBV5-8, the J call TRBJ2-1; TRBD2 agrees at 13 bases. CDR1 SGHTS and CDR2 YDEGEE come from the germline V gene. V lost 3 bases and J lost 6; bases outside the gene matches: 9. The CDR3 has 17 residues. The CDR3 is CASSSGLAGVTGNEQFF. As DNA, the CDR3 is TGTGCCAGCAGCTCCGGACTAGCGGGAGTAACGGGCAATGAGCAGTTCTTC.

The genes are TRBV7-6 and TRBJ2-7; weak D call: TRBD2 (6 bases). The CDR3 spans 16 residues. V was trimmed by 0 bases and J by 0 bases, leaving 12 bases between them. In germline, CDR1 is SGHVS, CDR2 FNYEAQ. CDR3 in amino acids: CASSLAPGTSSYEQYF. The CDR3 nucleotides read TGTGCCAGCAGCTTAGCTCCCGGGACTTCCTCCTACGAGCAGTACTTC.

Only one count was recorded for this clone. J is TRBJ1-2 and V is TRBV6-5; D may be TRBD1 (5 bases). Between the trimmed V and J ends, which lost 6 bases and 8 bases, there was a span of 19 bases. This CDR3 has 14 amino acids. Germline lookup yields CDR1 MNHEY and CDR2 SVGAGI. In nucleotides, the CDR3 is TGTGCCAGCAGCAAGACCGACAGCACCCTGGGCTACACCTTC. Translation gives CASSKTDSTLGYTF.

The chain couples TRBV5-4 to TRBJ2-1, with TRBD2 matching over 9 bases. CDR1 is SGHNT, CDR2 YYREEE, per germline (reference sequence). The length of the CDR3 is 16 residues. Unmatched junction bases numbered 10, after V lost 4 bases and J lost 5 bases. In nucleotides, the CDR3 is TGTGCCAGCAGCCCCAAACCTAGCGGGACAGACAATGAGCAGTTCTTC. This sequence encodes CASSPKPSGTDNEQFF.

This rearrangement joins TRBV7-9 to TRBJ2-3, with 9 bases lining up with TRBD1. Germline V CDR1 and CDR2: SEHNR, FQNEAQ (reference sequence). The CDR3 consists of 15 residues. Trimming cost V 5 bases and J 2 bases; bases outside gene matches: 5. The chain's CDR3 is CASSEGQGITDTQYF. The CDR3 DNA reads as TGTGCCAGCAGCGAGGGACAGGGAATCACAGATACGCAGTATTTT.

This rearrangement joins TRBV7-9 to TRBJ2-1; a possible D gene is TRBD2 (6 bases). This CDR3 region has 14 residues. Trimming took 2 bases from V and 3 from J, leaving 8 bases between them. From germline, CDR1 is SEHNR and CDR2 FQNEAQ (reference sequence). Here the CDR3 reads CASSLPGVYNEQFF. DNA of the CDR3: TGTGCCAGCAGCTTACCGGGAGTCTACAATGAGCAGTTCTTC. The whole variable domain, filled in from reference TRBV7-9 and TRBJ2-1, reads DTGVSQNPRHKITKRGQNVTFRCDPISEHNRLYWYRQTLGQGPEFLTYFQNEAQLEKSRLLSDRFSAERPKGSFSTLEIQRTEQGDSAMYLCASSLPGVYNEQFFGPGTRLTVL.

V is TRBV6-5 and J is TRBJ1-1; the match to TRBD1 covers 8 bases. V was clipped by 2 bases and J by 6 bases; unmatched bases: 8. Germline CDR1 and CDR2: MNHEY and SVGAGI. CDR3 length: 15 residues. Written as DNA, the CDR3 is TGTGCCAGCAGTTACCTGACAGGGGTGGGGGCTGAAGCTTTCTTT. It translates to CASSYLTGVGAEAFF.

This chain links TRBV6-1 with TRBJ2-3; D may be TRBD2 (6 bases). The CDR3 runs 14 residues. V was shortened by 7 bases and J by 2 bases, with 13 bases between the two germline ends. CDR1 and CDR2 (germline): MNHNS, SASEGT. DNA of the CDR3: TGTGCCAGCACCCTAGCGCGGGACACAGATACGCAGTATTTT. It encodes CASTLARDTDTQYF.

The chain is built from TRBV5-1 and TRBJ2-1; D may be TRBD2 (5 bases). Trimming shortened V by 2 bases and J by 7 bases, and 10 bases separated the two germline ends. The germline V gene has CDR1 SGHRS and CDR2 YFSETQ. The CDR3 has 13 residues. Here the CDR3 reads CASSFPRANEQFF. The DNA for the CDR3 is TGCGCCAGCAGCTTCCCGCGGGCGAATGAGCAGTTCTTC. Drawing the rest from reference TRBV5-1 and TRBJ2-1, the complete variable domain is KAGVTQTPRYLIKTRGQQVTLSCSPISGHRSVSWYQQTPGQGLQFLFEYFSETQRNKGNFPGRFSGRQFSNSRSEMNVSTLELGDSALYLCASSFPRANEQFFGPGTRLTVL.

V is TRBV19 and J is TRBJ2-7; 7 bases agree with TRBD1. From germline, CDR1 is LNHDA and CDR2 SQIVND (reference sequence). Unmatched junction bases numbered 10, after V lost 4 bases and J lost 4 bases. The CDR3 extends over 15 amino acids. CDR3 coding DNA: TGTGCCAGTAGTAGAGGGGGCGGCGGTGATTACGAGCAGTACTTC. Its protein is CASSRGGGGDYEQYF.

Here the CDR3 DNA reads TGTGCCAGCAGTATGAACACCGGGACTAGCGGCACAGATACGCAGTATTTT. Amino acids: CASSMNTGTSGTDTQYF. V is TRBV7-9 and J is TRBJ2-3, with 10 bases lining up with TRBD2. Trimming removed 6 bases from V and 1 base from J; junction bases left unmatched: 10. This CDR3 is built from 17 residues. CDR1 and CDR2 from the germline V gene are SEHNR and FQNEAQ (reference sequence). The variable domain in full, with the rest retrieved from reference TRBV7-9 and TRBJ2-3, is DTGVSQNPRHKITKRGQNVTFRCDPISEHNRLYWYRQTLGQGPEFLTYFQNEAQLEKSRLLSDRFSAERPKGSFSTLEIQRTEQGDSAMYLCASSMNTGTSGTDTQYFGPGTRLTVL.

V is TRBV7-3 and J is TRBJ1-5; 10 positions agree with TRBD1. Germline CDR1 and CDR2: SGHTA and FQGTGA. The CDR3 loop spans 19 amino acids. V lost 6 bases to trimming and J lost 0 bases; unmatched junction nucleotides: 14. CDR3 amino acids: CASSVFSDRGKYSNQPQHF. The CDR3 DNA sequence: TGTGCCAGCAGTGTCTTCTCGGACAGGGGGAAGTATAGCAATCAGCCCCAGCATTTT. Based on the CDR3 plus reference TRBV7-3 and TRBJ1-5, the full variable domain is GAGVSQTPSNKVTEKGKYVELRCDPISGHTALYWYRQSLGQGPEFLIYFQGTGAADDSGLPNDRFFAVRPEGSVSTLKIQRTERGDSAVYLCASSVFSDRGKYSNQPQHFGDGTRLSIL.

The rearrangement links TRBV27 to TRBJ2-1; D is perhaps TRBD2 (6 bases). The CDR3 extends over 14 amino acids. Germline CDR1 is MNHEY and CDR2 is SMNVEV (reference sequence). V lost 8 bases and J lost 6, with 17 bases in between. CDR3 DNA sequence: TGTGCCAGCTCTATGGTCGGCGGGATCAATGAGCAGTTCTTC. It specifies CASSMVGGINEQFF.

The gene calls are TRBV27 and TRBJ2-3; the match to TRBD2 covers 9 bases. Germline assignment: CDR1 MNHEY and CDR2 SMNVEV (reference sequence). The CDR3 extends over 15 amino acids. V lost 4 bases and J lost 2; bases outside the gene matches: 4. The CDR3, as DNA: TGTGCCAGCAGTTCGGGACTAGCCAACACAGATACGCAGTATTTT. It encodes CASSSGLANTDTQYF.

The V and J genes are TRBV9 and TRBJ2-7; 15 bases line up with TRBD2. With 3 bases clipped from V and 2 bases from J, the junction kept 6 bases outside the gene matches. Germline-derived CDR1 and CDR2 are SGDLS and YYNGEE. This CDR3 region has 17 residues. The CDR3 is CASSAGLAGGLPYEQYF. The DNA of the CDR3 is TGTGCCAGCAGCGCGGGACTAGCGGGAGGCCTCCCCTACGAGCAGTACTTC.

V is TRBV5-1 and J is TRBJ1-1; D unclear. In germline, CDR1 is SGHRS, CDR2 YFSETQ. V lost 5 bases and J lost 0, with 8 bases in between. This CDR3 has 13 amino acids. This CDR3 is CASSKQLNTEAFF. Written as DNA, the CDR3 is TGCGCCAGCAGTAAACAACTGAACACTGAAGCTTTCTTT. The whole variable domain, remainder taken from reference TRBV5-1 and TRBJ1-1, is KAGVTQTPRYLIKTRGQQVTLSCSPISGHRSVSWYQQTPGQGLQFLFEYFSETQRNKGNFPGRFSGRQFSNSRSEMNVSTLELGDSALYLCASSKQLNTEAFFGQGTRLTVV.